The rows below give T cell receptor beta chains drawn from one sample of a study of technical replicates of blood from a few donors. Repertoires were generated with immunoSEQ multiplex PCR, while TCRdb's copy carries only in-frame clones and drops some. This table holds 55,000 to 70,000 clones, roughly 89% found once. The sequencing sample was made of PBMCs. All receptors come from a human donor in good health. Some clones in this sample may be carry-over from other donors' samples. Each CDR3 is given with its conserved first and last residue. D genes are given only for firm matches. Clone size appears in some rows only: once, few, many, or a class for an expanded clone.

TGTGCCAGCAGTCTACTTAAACAGGGAACCACTGAAGCTTTCTTT CASSLLKQGTTEAFF NA NA TRBJ1-1 15 TRBV6-5
TGTGCCAGCAGCCCCGGACAGGGCTATTCCTACGAGCAGTACTTC CASSPGQGYSYEQYF TRBD1 NA TRBJ2-7 15 TRBV7-9
TGTGCCAGCAGCGAGGCACCATGGCCTGGGGATACGCAGTATTTT CASSEAPWPGDTQYF NA once TRBJ2-3 15 TRBV7-2
TGTGCCAGCAGTCCTAGATTTGGTCTAGATCAGCCCCAGCATTTT CASSPRFGLDQPQHF NA NA TRBJ1-5 15 TRBV5-8
TGTGCCAGCAGTTTCGAGGGACAGGGTATACTCGAGCAGTACTTC CASSFEGQGILEQYF TRBD1 NA TRBJ2-7 15 TRBV6-1
TGTGCCAGCAGCTTAGACTTGTGGGATACGCAGTATTTT CASSLDLWDTQYF NA NA TRBJ2-3 13 TRBV7-9
TGTGCCATCAGTGAGTTAGGGACAGGGAACACCGGGGAGCTGTTTTTT CAISELGTGNTGELFF TRBD1 NA TRBJ2-2 16 TRBV10-3
TGTGCCAGCAGCATCCAGGGAAGCCAGCCCCAGCATTTT CASSIQGSQPQHF NA NA TRBJ1-5 13 TRBV5-4
TGCGCCAGCAGTGCGAGCGGGGGCTACAATGAGCAGTTCTTC CASSASGGYNEQFF TRBD2 NA TRBJ2-1 14 TRBV5-1
TGTGCCAGCAGTGAAGCGCTTGGGGGCATCTACAATGAGCAGTTCTTC CASSEALGGIYNEQFF NA NA TRBJ2-1 16 TRBV6-1
TGTGCCACCCTCGGCGGATGTGCGGGGGAGCAGTACTTC CATLGGCAGEQYF NA NA TRBJ2-7 13 TRBV6-7
TGTGCCAGCAGCTTGGGTGGGGCGAGCACAGATACGCAGTATTTT CASSLGGASTDTQYF NA NA TRBJ2-3 15 TRBV5-4
TGTGCCAGTAGTATGTCTCTAGCGGGGTACCAAGAGACCCAGTACTTC CASSMSLAGYQETQYF TRBD2 NA TRBJ2-5 16 TRBV19
TGTGCCAGCAGCGCTGGGACTAGCGGGAATACGCAGTATTTT CASSAGTSGNTQYF TRBD2 NA TRBJ2-3 14 TRBV7-2
TGTGCCAGCAGGCGGGACAGGGTTTCCTATAATTCACCCCTCCACTTT CASRRDRVSYNSPLHF TRBD1 NA TRBJ1-6 16 TRBV4-2
TGCGCCAGCAGCTTACCGGGACAGGGGGGTGGCTACACCTTC CASSLPGQGGGYTF TRBD1 NA TRBJ1-2 14 TRBV5-1
TGTGCCAGCAGCTTGACAGGGAATGAGCAGTTCTTC CASSLTGNEQFF NA NA TRBJ2-1 12 TRBV5-4
TGTGCCAGCAGCTTAGCTTCGGGGGGTCACGAGCAGTACTTC CASSLASGGHEQYF TRBD2 NA TRBJ2-7 14 TRBV7-6
TGTGCCAGCAGCTTGTTTCGGGGGGACGAGCAGTACTTC CASSLFRGDEQYF TRBD2 NA TRBJ2-7 13 TRBV5-8
TGTGCCAGTAGTATAGATCGCGCGGTATTCGCCAAAAACATTCAGTACTTC CASSIDRAVFAKNIQYF NA NA TRBJ2-4 17 TRBV19
TGTGCCAGCAGCCCTCGGGGGGACAGCACAGATACGCAGTATTTT CASSPRGDSTDTQYF TRBD2 once TRBJ2-3 15 TRBV6-6
TGTGCCAGCAGCAGACAGGGGGGTCTCCCAGATACGCAGTATTTT CASSRQGGLPDTQYF TRBD1 NA TRBJ2-3 15 TRBV6-5
TGTGCCAGCAGCTCGGACGGGGTCTCCTACGAGCAGTACTTC CASSSDGVSYEQYF NA NA TRBJ2-7 14 TRBV7-9
TGTGCCAGCAGCTTAGTTGGACAGGGTAGGTCTGAAGCTTTCTTT CASSLVGQGRSEAFF TRBD1 NA TRBJ1-1 15 TRBV7-9
TGTGCCAGCAGCGAGGGGGCTGTGAGCACTGAAGCTTTCTTT CASSEGAVSTEAFF TRBD1 few TRBJ1-1 14 TRBV6-5
TGTGCCAGCAGCCCCGGGGACTCCACAGATACGCAGTATTTT CASSPGDSTDTQYF NA NA TRBJ2-3 14 TRBV13
TGTGCCACCAGCAGGAGGGTGGAGGGCACAGATACGCAGTATTTT CATSRRVEGTDTQYF NA NA TRBJ2-3 15 TRBV15
TGTGCCAGCTCCCGGGGGGCTAGCGGGACCCTGTTAAAAGAGACCCAGTACTTC CASSRGASGTLLKETQYF TRBD2 NA TRBJ2-5 18 TRBV7-3
TGTGCCAGCAGCTTGGCCGGGGGTTCGAACACTGAAGCTTTCTTT CASSLAGGSNTEAFF NA NA TRBJ1-1 15 TRBV5-6
TGTGCCAGCACCCAAATGACCGGGACAGGGGAGGGGCAGTACTTC CASTQMTGTGEGQYF TRBD1 NA TRBJ2-5 15 TRBV7-2
TGTGCCAGCTCAAATTCCCGGACAGGGGTCAATCAGCCCCAGCATTTT CASSNSRTGVNQPQHF TRBD1 NA TRBJ1-5 16 TRBV18
TGTGCCAGCAGCCTGGGACAGGGGGGCCTCAGTGAGCAGTTCTTC CASSLGQGGLSEQFF TRBD1 NA TRBJ2-1 15 TRBV7-9
TGTGCCAGCAGCAACAGGGACCTCTCTGGAAACACCATATATTTT CASSNRDLSGNTIYF NA NA TRBJ1-3 15 TRBV7-9
TGTGCCAGCAGTAAACAAGGGACTAGCGGCTACACCAAAGGGGCTGAGCAGTTCTTC CASSKQGTSGYTKGAEQFF TRBD2 NA TRBJ2-1 19 TRBV27
TGTGCCAGCAGGCAGGACAGGGGGGCGCATGGCTACACCTTC CASRQDRGAHGYTF TRBD1 NA TRBJ1-2 14 TRBV5-5
TGTGCCAGCAGCTTCTCACAGGCAACTAATGAAAAACTGTTTTTT CASSFSQATNEKLFF NA few TRBJ1-4 15 TRBV7-9
TGTGCCAGCAGCCCCTGGGACAGGACATCTGGAAACACCATATATTTT CASSPWDRTSGNTIYF TRBD1 NA TRBJ1-3 16 TRBV7-2
TGTGCCAGCAGCCTCGGTCCCATAAACATTCAGTACTTC CASSLGPINIQYF NA NA TRBJ2-4 13 TRBV5-5
TGTGCCAGCAGCACCGGACTAGCGGGAAACGAGCAGTACTTC CASSTGLAGNEQYF TRBD2 NA TRBJ2-7 14 TRBV5-4
TGTGCCAGCATTACAGGGATGGGGGAGACCCAGTACTTC CASITGMGETQYF NA NA TRBJ2-5 13 TRBV6-6
TGTGCCAGCAGTGCAACGCTACGCACAGATACGCAGTATTTT CASSATLRTDTQYF NA NA TRBJ2-3 14 TRBV2
TGTGCCAGCAGTGAAGAGAGGGGACTAGGGAACACTGAAGCTTTCTTT CASSEERGLGNTEAFF NA NA TRBJ1-1 16 TRBV2